The TCR beta chain described here comes from a study of blood T cells in healthy people across ages. Whole-study results and caveats: Diversity estimates from one million T cells were considered underestimates.

Alongside a J-beta primer mix, a sample-barcoded 5' primer served in a second PCR lasting 7 to 11 cycles. A single record per CDR3 protein comes from TCRdb applying MiXCR to the 5' RACE reads. The sample lists about 580,000 distinct CDR3 sequences, less than 60% seen once, with around 25% in the top ten. CDR1 and CDR2 from the germline V gene are SGHRS and YFSETQ. V lost 6 bases and J lost 4; bases outside the gene matches: 5. The CDR3 spans 13 residues. Healthy Caucasian individuals from Russia aged about 6 to 90 served as donors. On this clonotype itself: As yet, its antigen is unknown.

The sequence came from a man at least 80 years old in good health. The sequencing input was blood. The chain has TRBV5-1 and TRBJ2-7; TRBD1 matches at 9 bases. The CDR3 DNA reads TGCGCCAGCAACCCGGGACAGGGTTACGAGCAGTACTTC. This codes for CASNPGQGYEQYF.